These 19 T cell receptor beta chains were all obtained from the same sample, sequenced in a study of blood T cell repertoires in COVID-19 (dated by TCRdb to 2018 to 2020). The library was generated by the immunoSEQ multiplex PCR assay. TCRdb took over this immuneACCESS table, retaining in-frame rearrangements with V and J assigned. Such tables are incomplete; in checked studies, under half of the missing clones stem from an unresolved V gene, and the remainder is unexplained. The sample profile shows about 200,000 clones; about 81% of them were found once. In total, the top ten clones hold 8.2% of the sample. Material: peripheral blood. The receptors stem from an elderly woman with COVID-19, enrolled during active disease.

The V call is TRBV19, the J call TRBJ2-3; TRBD1 matches at 9 bases. With 5 bases clipped from V and 3 bases from J, the junction kept 6 bases outside the gene matches. The CDR3 has 15 amino acids. The V gene's germline CDR1 is LNHDA and CDR2 SQIVND (reference sequence). In nucleotides, the CDR3 is TGTGCCAGTAGTCCTGCCGGGACAGGGACAGATACGCAGTATTTT. Translation gives CASSPAGTGTDTQYF.

The chain is built from TRBV27 and TRBJ2-7; weak D call: TRBD1 (5 bases). The germline V gene has CDR1 MNHEY and CDR2 SMNVEV (reference sequence). The CDR3 has 14 residues. V was shortened by 3 bases and J by 1 base, with 10 bases between the two germline ends. The CDR3 loop is CASSLWGPSYEQYF. The DNA of the CDR3 is TGTGCCAGCAGTTTGTGGGGCCCTTCCTACGAGCAGTACTTC.

The rearrangement links TRBV6-5 to TRBJ2-3; 9 nucleotides line up with TRBD2. This CDR3 region has 15 residues. Per the germline V gene, CDR1 is MNHEY and CDR2 is SVGAGI. Trimming cost V 7 bases and J 1 base; bases outside gene matches: 6. DNA of the CDR3: TGTGCCAGCATCCCGCGGGAGGGACGCACAGATACGCAGTATTTT. Translating it yields CASIPREGRTDTQYF.

The chain combines TRBV5-8 with TRBJ1-1, with D possibly being TRBD1 (6 bases). Germline-derived CDR1 and CDR2 are SGHTS and YDEGEE. The ends were cut back, 4 bases at V and 4 bases at J, with 20 bases in the middle. There are 16 residues in the CDR3. Here the CDR3 reads CASSLYYGQIFTEAFF. The CDR3 DNA reads as TGTGCCAGCAGCCTGTACTATGGACAGATTTTCACTGAAGCTTTCTTT.

This chain connects TRBV29-1 to TRBJ1-3; D uncertain. Germline V CDR1 and CDR2: SQVTM, ANQGSEA. Trimming left V 5 bases short and J 1 base short, with 9 bases between. The CDR3 is 13 residues long. The CDR3 DNA follows: TGCAGCGTTATCTCCGTATCTGGAAACACCATATATTTT. Translating it yields CSVISVSGNTIYF.

This chain joins TRBV29-1 and TRBJ2-1; 10 bases fit TRBD2. The germline CDR1 and CDR2 sequences are SQVTM and ANQGSEA. The J segment lost 4 bases and the V segment lost 6 bases, leaving 0 bases of the junction unmatched. CDR3 length equals 12 residues. The chain's CDR3 is CSVTSGYNEQFF. The CDR3 region has the DNA TGCAGCGTGACTAGCGGGTACAATGAGCAGTTCTTC.

The genes are TRBV6-2 or TRBV6-3 and TRBJ2-5; perhaps TRBD2 as D (6 bases). There are 14 residues in the CDR3. Trimming left V 6 bases short and J 7 bases short, with 18 bases between. Germline V gives CDR1 MNHEY, CDR2 SVGEGT. The CDR3 region has the DNA TGTGCCAGCAGCCCCGGGACTTCCCAGGGGACCCAGTACTTC. Protein sequence: CASSPGTSQGTQYF.

The chain has TRBV20-1 and TRBJ1-1; D gene uncertain. CDR3 length: 11 residues. V was cut by 6 bases and J by 8 bases, with 13 bases left in between. Germline values: CDR1 DFQATT, CDR2 SNEGSKA (reference sequence). The CDR3 DNA is TGCAGTGCGCGACCGGGAACCGAAGCTTTCTTT. It specifies CSARPGTEAFF.

This sequence joins TRBV3-1 (or the pseudogene TRBV3-2) and TRBJ2-3; 9 positions agree with TRBD2. Trimming cost V 1 base and J 2 bases; bases outside gene matches: 7. The CDR3 is 17 residues long. CDR1 is LGHDT and CDR2 is YNNKEL in the germline V gene (reference sequence). CDR3 loop: CASSQGGGRGYTDTQYF. The CDR3 region has the DNA TGTGCCAGCAGCCAAGGTGGCGGGAGGGGCTACACAGATACGCAGTATTTT.

V and J are TRBV7-6 and TRBJ1-2; 11 bases fit TRBD1. Per the germline V gene, CDR1 is SGHVS and CDR2 is FNYEAQ. This CDR3 is 20 amino acids long. The V gene end was trimmed by 2 bases and the J gene end by 3 bases; junction bases not matched to a gene: 17. The CDR3 loop reads CASSLYLSRTGGVGYYGYTF. Here the CDR3 DNA reads TGTGCCAGCAGCTTATATTTATCCCGGACAGGGGGCGTCGGGTACTATGGCTACACCTTC.

This chain connects TRBV3-1 (or the pseudogene TRBV3-2) to TRBJ2-1; a weak D match, TRBD2 (5 bases). CDR1 LGHDT and CDR2 YNNKEL come from the germline V gene (reference sequence). Trimming shortened V by 4 bases and J by 8 bases, and 12 bases separated the two germline ends. The CDR3 extends over 13 amino acids. CDR3 bases: TGTGCCAGCAGCCGAACGAGGGTTGATGAGCAGTTCTTC. Protein sequence: CASSRTRVDEQFF.

The chain couples TRBV30 to TRBJ1-6; TRBD1 might be the D (5 bases). Trimming stripped 0 bases from V and 6 bases from J, with 15 bases between. The length of the CDR3 is 16 residues. CDR1 GTSNPN and CDR2 SVGIG come from the germline V gene (reference sequence). The CDR3 protein is CAWSVRDGGINSPLHF. CDR3 coding DNA: TGTGCCTGGAGTGTAAGGGATGGGGGGATTAATTCACCCCTCCACTTT.

This chain's CDR3 is CATSDGGTQYF. CDR3 DNA: TGTGCCACCAGTGACGGGGGGACCCAGTACTTC. The chain carries TRBV24-1 and TRBJ2-5; D perhaps matches TRBD2 (6 bases). Germline CDR1 and CDR2: KGHDR and SFDVKD. CDR3 length equals 11 residues. Trimming stripped 4 bases from V and 7 bases from J, with 6 bases between.

This chain uses TRBV5-1 with TRBJ2-7; D remains ambiguous. V was cut by 3 bases and J by 6 bases, with 7 bases left in between. The length of the CDR3 is 11 residues. Germline V gene sequence: CDR1 SGHRS, CDR2 YFSETQ. CDR3 residues: CASSSPREQYF. In DNA, the CDR3 is TGCGCCAGCAGCTCCCCCCGCGAGCAGTACTTC.

This sequence joins TRBV24-1 and TRBJ2-3; no clear D gene. Germline lookup yields CDR1 KGHDR and CDR2 SFDVKD. The CDR3 is made up of 13 amino acids. With 9 bases removed from V and 1 base from J, the gap between germline ends came to 10 bases. The CDR3 DNA reads TGTGCCACCGGGCGCGAAGGCACAGATACGCAGTATTTT. Amino acid sequence: CATGREGTDTQYF.

The chain joins TRBV13 to TRBJ1-2; 8 positions match TRBD1. CDR1 is PRHDT and CDR2 is FYEKMQ in the germline V gene (reference sequence). The trim removed 5 bases at V and 5 bases at J, leaving 7 bases unmatched. The CDR3 is made up of 14 amino acids. CDR3 coding DNA: TGTGCCAGCAGCGCGCAGGGGGCGGAGTATGGCTACACCTTC. Translated: CASSAQGAEYGYTF.

The chain links TRBV7-9 to TRBJ1-1; D unresolved. From germline, CDR1 is SEHNR and CDR2 FQNEAQ (reference sequence). This CDR3 contains 13 residues. Trimming removed 0 bases from V and 1 base from J, with 3 bases in between. This CDR3 is CASSLAANTEAFF. The CDR3 bases are TGTGCCAGCAGCTTAGCAGCGAACACTGAAGCTTTCTTT.

This chain connects TRBV5-6 to TRBJ1-1; D unresolved. This CDR3 has 14 amino acids. V was pared by 0 bases and J by 7 bases, with 13 bases between. Germline V gene lookup returns CDR1 SGHDT and CDR2 YYEEEE. In DNA, the CDR3 is TGTGCCAGCAGCTTGGTCGGGTTTCGGGGTGAAGCTTTCTTT. It is translated as CASSLVGFRGEAFF.

This clone was observed a few times. The V call is TRBV28, the J call TRBJ2-1; a weak D match, TRBD2 (5 bases). This CDR3 contains 14 residues. Germline loops: CDR1 MDHEN, CDR2 SYDVKM. With 8 bases removed from V and 6 bases from J, the gap between germline ends came to 17 bases. The CDR3 DNA reads as TGTGCCAGCGGAGAGGAGGTGTGGACCAATGAGCAGTTCTTC. It specifies CASGEEVWTNEQFF.